Listed below are T cell receptor beta chains from one sample, sequenced in a study of beta chain features in type 1 diabetes. Sequenced by immunoSEQ multiplex PCR; TCRdb stores in-frame clones only, minus some. The data hold 150,000 or so clones, with around 10% observed a single time. Material for sequencing was central memory CD4+ T cells from blood. The receptors here all came from a man between 18 and 35 years old in good health. The CDR3 runs from the conserved cysteine through the conserved F or W. The D gene is left open where the match is weak. The size entry is marked missing in some rows and otherwise reads once, few, many or a size class.

J: TRBJ1-1
V: TRBV6-6
size: NA
D: TRBD1
DNA: TGTGCCAGCAGTACTCAGGGGGCGCTTAGCGGCCGAGCTTTCTTT
CDR3: CASSTQGALSGRAFF

J: TRBJ2-1
V: TRBV5-6
size: NA
D: NA
DNA: TGTGCCAGCAGCTCTGGGCGAGCGCAGTTCTTC
CDR3: CASSSGRAQFF

J: TRBJ1-1
V: TRBV7-3
size: NA
D: NA
DNA: TGTGCCAGCAGCTTAAACGGGGCGGGCACTGAAGCTTTCTTT
CDR3: CASSLNGAGTEAFF

J: TRBJ2-2
V: TRBV7-2
size: few
D: NA
DNA: TGTGCCAGCACCGAGCAGGGGGGCACCGGGGAGCTGTTTTTT
CDR3: CASTEQGGTGELFF

J: TRBJ1-5
V: TRBV18
size: NA
D: TRBD1
DNA: TGTGCCAGCTCACCACCTTTCAACAGGGGCGATCAGCCCCAGCATTTT
CDR3: CASSPPFNRGDQPQHF

J: TRBJ1-5
V: TRBV18
size: NA
D: TRBD1
DNA: TGTGCCAGCTCCCCAGACAGGGATCAGCCCCAGCATTTT
CDR3: CASSPDRDQPQHF

J: TRBJ1-2
V: TRBV5-1
size: NA
D: TRBD1
DNA: TGCGCCAGCAGCTTGCTCACAGGGGGCGAGTATGGCTACACCTTC
CDR3: CASSLLTGGEYGYTF

J: TRBJ1-1
V: TRBV5-4
size: few
D: NA
DNA: TGTGCCAGCAGCTATTCACCGATGAACACTGAAGCTTTCTTT
CDR3: CASSYSPMNTEAFF

J: TRBJ2-7
V: TRBV19
size: few
D: TRBD2
DNA: TGTGCCAGTAGTATTCAAATTCGGACTAGCGGATTCTACGAGCAGTACTTC
CDR3: CASSIQIRTSGFYEQYF

J: TRBJ2-3
V: TRBV15
size: NA
D: NA
DNA: TGTGCCACCAGCAGAGACCCGACAGATACGCAGTATTTT
CDR3: CATSRDPTDTQYF

J: TRBJ2-5
V: TRBV2
size: few
D: TRBD1
DNA: TGTGCCAGCAGTGAAGGACAGGGAACCCAAGAGACCCAGTACTTC
CDR3: CASSEGQGTQETQYF

J: TRBJ2-1
V: TRBV18
size: NA
D: NA
DNA: TGTGCCAGCTCACCGCTCCCGACAGATTACAATGAGCAGTTCTTC
CDR3: CASSPLPTDYNEQFF

J: TRBJ1-2
V: TRBV7-2
size: NA
D: NA
DNA: TGTGCCAGCAGCTTAGCCCGAGGGGGCTATGGCTACACCTTC
CDR3: CASSLARGGYGYTF

J: TRBJ1-6
V: TRBV30
size: few
D: TRBD1
DNA: TGTGCCTGGAGTGTAGACAGGGGGGCTCGGTCACCCCTCCACTTT
CDR3: CAWSVDRGARSPLHF

J: TRBJ2-3
V: TRBV28
size: NA
D: NA
DNA: TGTGCCAGCAGTTTGCCCTACGGATCTAGCACAGATACGCAGTATTTT
CDR3: CASSLPYGSSTDTQYF

J: TRBJ1-1
V: TRBV30
size: few
D: NA
DNA: TGTGCCTGGAGTGTACGGACGCCCGGAGGGGCTTTCTTT
CDR3: CAWSVRTPGGAFF

J: TRBJ2-3
V: TRBV4-3
size: few
D: NA
DNA: TGCGCCAGCAGCCAAGCCGGGACAGATACGCAGTATTTT
CDR3: CASSQAGTDTQYF

J: TRBJ2-5
V: TRBV9
size: few
D: NA
DNA: TGTGCCAGCAGCGTAGCTACGGGGGTTCAAGAGACCCAGTACTTC
CDR3: CASSVATGVQETQYF

J: TRBJ2-7
V: TRBV28
size: NA
D: NA
DNA: TGTGCCAGCGGCAGGTCAACCTACGAGCAGTACTTC
CDR3: CASGRSTYEQYF

J: TRBJ1-2
V: TRBV7-2
size: many
D: TRBD1
DNA: TGTGCCAGCAGCCTAAGAAGCACAGGGGACTATGGCTACACCTTC
CDR3: CASSLRSTGDYGYTF

J: TRBJ2-6
V: TRBV5-6
size: NA
D: NA
DNA: TGTGCCAGCAGCTTGTCTGGGGCCAACGTCCTGACTTTC
CDR3: CASSLSGANVLTF

J: TRBJ1-1
V: TRBV4-2
size: NA
D: NA
DNA: TGTGCCAGCAGCCAAGATGGGACCGCGAACACTGAAGCTTTCTTT
CDR3: CASSQDGTANTEAFF

J: TRBJ2-7
V: TRBV6-5
size: NA
D: NA
DNA: TGTGCCAGCAGTTACTCCGGGCGGGACCAGGGGAACTTC
CDR3: CASSYSGRDQGNF

J: TRBJ2-7
V: TRBV27
size: few
D: NA
DNA: TGTGCCAGCAGTTTATCGCTGGGCTCCTACGAGCAGTACTTC
CDR3: CASSLSLGSYEQYF

J: TRBJ2-7
V: TRBV7-9
size: many
D: TRBD1
DNA: TGTGCCAGCAGCTTAGGGGGACAGGGGAGTGAGCAGTACTTC
CDR3: CASSLGGQGSEQYF

J: TRBJ1-4
V: TRBV2
size: NA
D: TRBD1
DNA: TGTGCCAGCCAAGGGGACAGGGCTATCAGGAAACTGTTTTTT
CDR3: CASQGDRAIRKLFF

J: TRBJ1-6
V: TRBV28
size: NA
D: NA
DNA: TGTGCCAGCAGTTTTGGACAGATGATTAATTCACCCCTCCACTTT
CDR3: CASSFGQMINSPLHF

J: TRBJ2-7
V: TRBV4-3
size: NA
D: TRBD1
DNA: TGCGCCAGCAGCCAAGAGGGCAGGGGGCAGTACGAGCAGTACTTC
CDR3: CASSQEGRGQYEQYF

J: TRBJ1-1
V: TRBV5-1
size: NA
D: NA
DNA: TGCGCCAGCAGCTACGGACAGCAGAACACTGAAGCTTTCTTT
CDR3: CASSYGQQNTEAFF

J: TRBJ2-5
V: TRBV15
size: NA
D: TRBD1
DNA: TGTGCCACCAGCAGATCCGGGACAGTCGAGACCCAGTACTTC
CDR3: CATSRSGTVETQYF

J: TRBJ1-3
V: TRBV18
size: few
D: NA
DNA: TGTGCCAGCTCTTCCAGTTCAAACTCTGGAAACACCATATATTTT
CDR3: CASSSSSNSGNTIYF

J: TRBJ2-4
V: TRBV5-1
size: NA
D: NA
DNA: TGCGCCAGCAGTCCGACGTGGCTTGGAAACATTCAGTACTTC
CDR3: CASSPTWLGNIQYF

J: TRBJ1-5
V: TRBV6-5
size: NA
D: NA
DNA: TGTGCCAGCAGCCGAGACACCCATAGCAATCAGCCCCAGCATTTT
CDR3: CASSRDTHSNQPQHF

J: TRBJ1-2
V: TRBV28
size: NA
D: TRBD1
DNA: TGTGCCAGCAGTATCGGACAGGGTCACGGCTACACCTTC
CDR3: CASSIGQGHGYTF

J: TRBJ1-2
V: TRBV30
size: few
D: NA
DNA: TGTGCCTGGAGGGCCTTGGGTCTTCGCTATGGCTACACCTTC
CDR3: CAWRALGLRYGYTF

J: TRBJ2-7
V: TRBV10-3
size: NA
D: TRBD1
DNA: TGTGCCATCAGTGACTACGCCGGGACAGGGGGCTACGAGCAGTACTTC
CDR3: CAISDYAGTGGYEQYF

J: TRBJ2-1
V: TRBV19
size: few
D: TRBD2
DNA: TGTGCCAGTATCGATGGAAGCGGGGGCTCCTACAATGAGCAGTTCTTC
CDR3: CASIDGSGGSYNEQFF

J: TRBJ1-1
V: TRBV5-4
size: few
D: NA
DNA: TGTGCCAGCAGCTTGGGCGGATTGAACACTGAAGCTTTCTTT
CDR3: CASSLGGLNTEAFF

J: TRBJ2-7
V: TRBV5-4
size: NA
D: NA
DNA: TGTGCCAGCAGCAGCCTGACAGGGAGCGGGCACGAGCAGTACTTC
CDR3: CASSSLTGSGHEQYF

J: TRBJ2-3
V: TRBV7-2
size: few
D: NA
DNA: TGTGCCAGCAGCTTAGCGCGGGGACGCACAGATACGCAGTATTTT
CDR3: CASSLARGRTDTQYF

J: TRBJ2-1
V: TRBV19
size: NA
D: TRBD1
DNA: TGTGCCAGTAGTATGCTGGGACAGGGGTCCTACAATGAGCAGTTCTTC
CDR3: CASSMLGQGSYNEQFF

J: TRBJ1-5
V: TRBV2
size: NA
D: NA
DNA: TGTGCCAGCAGGCGAAGGACGGCTGATGGGAATCAGCCCCAGCATTTT
CDR3: CASRRRTADGNQPQHF

J: TRBJ2-3
V: TRBV30
size: NA
D: NA
DNA: TGTGCCTGGAACAGGGAGGGGGCTAGGGCAGATACGCAGTATTTT
CDR3: CAWNREGARADTQYF

J: TRBJ2-4
V: TRBV10-3
size: NA
D: NA
DNA: TGTGCCATCAGTGCTGGGGCAGTAACAAACATTCAGTACTTC
CDR3: CAISAGAVTNIQYF

J: TRBJ2-4
V: TRBV4-3
size: NA
D: NA
DNA: TGCGCCAGCAGCCAGACGGGCGGCGGAGCCAAAAACATTCAGTACTTC
CDR3: CASSQTGGGAKNIQYF

J: TRBJ2-2
V: TRBV6-1
size: NA
D: NA
DNA: TGTGCCTTAGCTCTGAGACCAAACACCGGGGAGCTGTTTTTT
CDR3: CALALRPNTGELFF